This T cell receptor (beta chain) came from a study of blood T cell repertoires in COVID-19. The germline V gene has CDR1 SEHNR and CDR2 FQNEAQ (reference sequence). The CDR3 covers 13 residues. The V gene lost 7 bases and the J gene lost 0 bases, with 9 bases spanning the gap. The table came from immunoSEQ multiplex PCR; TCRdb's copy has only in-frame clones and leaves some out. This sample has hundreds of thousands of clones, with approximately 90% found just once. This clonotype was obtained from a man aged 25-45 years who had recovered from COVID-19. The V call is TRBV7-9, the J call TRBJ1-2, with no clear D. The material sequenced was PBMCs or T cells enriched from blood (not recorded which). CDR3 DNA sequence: TGTGCCAGCAACGAGCAAGCTAACTATGGCTACACCTTC. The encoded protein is CASNEQANYGYTF.